This is a list of T cell receptor beta chains from one sample in a study of blood T cell repertoires in COVID-19. Libraries were prepared by immunoSEQ multiplex PCR; TCRdb keeps only in-frame clonotypes and omits some of them. The top ten hold approximately 4% of the sample, which has 250,000 to 300,000 clones, 86% seen once. Sequenced sample: peripheral blood. The receptors stem from a man aged 18 to 30 with active or convalescent COVID-19. Each CDR3 is given with its conserved first and last residue. The order of the fields is CDR3 length, D gene, J gene, clone size, V gene, CDR3 protein, CDR3 DNA. The D gene is left open where the match is weak. For some rows the clone size is stated as once, few or many, or as a class when expanded; others skip it.

CDR3 length: 15
D gene: -
J gene: TRBJ1-4
clone size: -
V gene: TRBV15
CDR3 protein: CATSRDPGGGEKLFF
CDR3 DNA: TGTGCCACCAGCAGAGATCCTGGGGGGGGAGAAAAACTGTTTTTT

CDR3 length: 15
D gene: TRBD2
J gene: TRBJ2-7
clone size: -
V gene: TRBV5-1
CDR3 protein: CASSSNSGGSYEQYF
CDR3 DNA: TGCGCCAGCAGCTCCAATAGCGGGGGCTCCTACGAGCAGTACTTC

CDR3 length: 13
D gene: -
J gene: TRBJ1-4
clone size: -
V gene: TRBV29-1
CDR3 protein: CSVGAGGEEKLFF
CDR3 DNA: TGCAGCGTTGGGGCGGGCGGAGAAGAAAAACTGTTTTTT

CDR3 length: 13
D gene: -
J gene: TRBJ2-7
clone size: -
V gene: TRBV27
CDR3 protein: CASSFTESYEQYF
CDR3 DNA: TGTGCCAGCAGTTTCACAGAAAGTTACGAGCAGTACTTC

CDR3 length: 13
D gene: -
J gene: TRBJ2-2
clone size: once
V gene: TRBV5-1
CDR3 protein: CASSVVPTGELFF
CDR3 DNA: TGCGCCAGCAGCGTGGTCCCAACCGGGGAGCTGTTTTTT

CDR3 length: 15
D gene: TRBD1
J gene: TRBJ2-6
clone size: -
V gene: TRBV19
CDR3 protein: CASSMRGPGANVLTF
CDR3 DNA: TGTGCCAGTAGTATGAGGGGGCCTGGGGCCAACGTCCTGACTTTC

CDR3 length: 12
D gene: TRBD1
J gene: TRBJ1-2
clone size: -
V gene: TRBV29-1
CDR3 protein: CSATQGKDGYTF
CDR3 DNA: TGCAGCGCCACACAGGGGAAAGATGGCTACACCTTC

CDR3 length: 14
D gene: -
J gene: TRBJ1-3
clone size: -
V gene: TRBV9
CDR3 protein: CASSVDSSVNTIYF
CDR3 DNA: TGTGCCAGCAGCGTAGATAGTAGTGTCAACACCATATATTTT

CDR3 length: 15
D gene: -
J gene: TRBJ2-3
clone size: -
V gene: TRBV12-5
CDR3 protein: CASGLGVYSTDTQYF
CDR3 DNA: TGTGCTAGTGGTTTGGGAGTCTACAGCACAGATACGCAGTATTTT

CDR3 length: 14
D gene: -
J gene: TRBJ2-7
clone size: -
V gene: TRBV5-5
CDR3 protein: CASSFSAPREGQYF
CDR3 DNA: TGTGCCAGCAGCTTCTCAGCCCCGAGGGAAGGGCAGTACTTC

CDR3 length: 13
D gene: TRBD2
J gene: TRBJ2-4
clone size: -
V gene: TRBV5-4
CDR3 protein: CASSSGGKNIQYF
CDR3 DNA: TGTGCCAGCAGCTCGGGGGGCAAAAACATTCAGTACTTC

CDR3 length: 14
D gene: -
J gene: TRBJ1-5
clone size: few
V gene: TRBV29-1
CDR3 protein: CSVGGRSSNQPQHF
CDR3 DNA: TGCAGCGTTGGGGGGAGGAGTAGCAATCAGCCCCAGCATTTT

CDR3 length: 13
D gene: -
J gene: TRBJ1-1
clone size: -
V gene: TRBV12-3/TRBV12-4
CDR3 protein: CACRNVGIAEAFF
CDR3 DNA: TGTGCCTGCAGGAACGTCGGGATAGCTGAAGCTTTCTTT

CDR3 length: 15
D gene: -
J gene: TRBJ2-2
clone size: few
V gene: TRBV10-3
CDR3 protein: CAISDPSENTGELFF
CDR3 DNA: TGTGCCATCAGTGATCCTAGCGAGAACACCGGGGAGCTGTTTTTT

CDR3 length: 14
D gene: TRBD2
J gene: TRBJ2-2
clone size: -
V gene: TRBV24-1
CDR3 protein: CATQTSGNTGELFF
CDR3 DNA: TGTGCCACCCAGACTAGCGGGAACACCGGGGAGCTGTTTTTT

CDR3 length: 14
D gene: -
J gene: TRBJ2-4
clone size: -
V gene: TRBV6-5
CDR3 protein: CASSYGGRGSIQYF
CDR3 DNA: TGTGCCAGCAGTTACGGGGGCAGGGGAAGCATTCAGTACTTC

CDR3 length: 15
D gene: TRBD2
J gene: TRBJ2-1
clone size: -
V gene: TRBV29-1
CDR3 protein: CSAPGAGGSPSEQFF
CDR3 DNA: TGCAGCGCCCCGGGAGCGGGGGGGTCGCCCAGTGAGCAGTTCTTC

CDR3 length: 14
D gene: -
J gene: TRBJ1-1
clone size: -
V gene: TRBV27
CDR3 protein: CASSLNSLNTEAFF
CDR3 DNA: TGTGCCAGCAGTTTGAACAGCCTGAACACTGAAGCTTTCTTT

CDR3 length: 13
D gene: -
J gene: TRBJ2-1
clone size: -
V gene: TRBV24-1
CDR3 protein: CATSPTGWSEQFF
CDR3 DNA: TGTGCCACCAGTCCAACCGGTTGGAGTGAGCAGTTCTTC

CDR3 length: 18
D gene: TRBD2
J gene: TRBJ2-1
clone size: -
V gene: TRBV7-2
CDR3 protein: CASSLVPNLAGGNNEQFF
CDR3 DNA: TGTGCCAGCAGCTTAGTCCCCAATCTAGCGGGAGGTAATAATGAGCAGTTCTTC

CDR3 length: 16
D gene: -
J gene: TRBJ2-3
clone size: -
V gene: TRBV11-3
CDR3 protein: CASSPIVRTSTDTQYF
CDR3 DNA: TGTGCCAGCAGCCCTATTGTCCGGACTAGCACAGATACGCAGTATTTT

CDR3 length: 14
D gene: -
J gene: TRBJ2-7
clone size: -
V gene: TRBV10-3
CDR3 protein: CAISEGRPNYEQYF
CDR3 DNA: TGTGCCATCAGTGAGGGCAGGCCGAACTACGAGCAGTACTTC

CDR3 length: 12
D gene: -
J gene: TRBJ2-1
clone size: -
V gene: TRBV29-1
CDR3 protein: CSVEIFRDEQFF
CDR3 DNA: TGCAGCGTTGAAATCTTTCGGGATGAGCAGTTCTTC

CDR3 length: 12
D gene: TRBD1
J gene: TRBJ1-1
clone size: -
V gene: TRBV27
CDR3 protein: CAGQGLNTEAFF
CDR3 DNA: TGTGCCGGACAGGGACTGAACACTGAAGCTTTCTTT

CDR3 length: 17
D gene: TRBD1
J gene: TRBJ1-3
clone size: -
V gene: TRBV18
CDR3 protein: CASSPPGQSLSGNTIYF
CDR3 DNA: TGTGCCAGCTCACCGCCGGGACAGAGCCTCTCTGGAAACACCATATATTTT

CDR3 length: 13
D gene: TRBD1
J gene: TRBJ1-4
clone size: -
V gene: TRBV24-1
CDR3 protein: CATSGSGTGELFF
CDR3 DNA: TGTGCCACCAGTGGTTCCGGGACAGGAGAACTGTTTTTT

CDR3 length: 12
D gene: TRBD1
J gene: TRBJ2-7
clone size: once
V gene: TRBV28
CDR3 protein: CASSLTGYEQYF
CDR3 DNA: TGTGCCAGCAGTTTGACAGGGTACGAGCAGTACTTC

CDR3 length: 13
D gene: -
J gene: TRBJ1-1
clone size: -
V gene: TRBV2
CDR3 protein: CASRLQGDTEAFF
CDR3 DNA: TGTGCCAGCAGACTACAGGGTGACACTGAAGCTTTCTTT

CDR3 length: 15
D gene: -
J gene: TRBJ1-5
clone size: -
V gene: TRBV2
CDR3 protein: CASSPGTKKYQPQHF
CDR3 DNA: TGTGCCAGCAGCCCCGGGACAAAAAAATATCAGCCCCAGCATTTT

CDR3 length: 12
D gene: -
J gene: TRBJ1-1
clone size: -
V gene: TRBV29-1
CDR3 protein: CSAIRAESEAFF
CDR3 DNA: TGCAGCGCCATTAGAGCGGAATCTGAAGCTTTCTTT

CDR3 length: 16
D gene: TRBD2
J gene: TRBJ2-3
clone size: -
V gene: TRBV6-1
CDR3 protein: CASSAAGTSRTDTQYF
CDR3 DNA: TGTGCCAGCAGTGCGGCCGGGACTAGCAGAACAGATACGCAGTATTTT

CDR3 length: 13
D gene: -
J gene: TRBJ2-5
clone size: -
V gene: TRBV28
CDR3 protein: CASSIGQMETQYF
CDR3 DNA: TGTGCCAGCAGTATCGGACAGATGGAGACCCAGTACTTC

CDR3 length: 18
D gene: TRBD2
J gene: TRBJ2-2
clone size: -
V gene: TRBV7-6
CDR3 protein: CASSSRLAGGTNTGELFF
CDR3 DNA: TGTGCCAGCAGCTCCAGACTAGCGGGAGGGACGAACACCGGGGAGCTGTTTTTT

CDR3 length: 15
D gene: TRBD2
J gene: TRBJ2-5
clone size: -
V gene: TRBV30
CDR3 protein: CAWSPVPSGQETQYF
CDR3 DNA: TGTGCCTGGAGTCCCGTCCCTAGCGGTCAAGAGACCCAGTACTTC

CDR3 length: 13
D gene: -
J gene: TRBJ1-6
clone size: -
V gene: TRBV5-1
CDR3 protein: CASSLSQNSPLHF
CDR3 DNA: TGCGCCAGCAGCTTATCTCAGAATTCACCCCTCCACTTT

CDR3 length: 15
D gene: -
J gene: TRBJ1-2
clone size: once
V gene: TRBV6-1
CDR3 protein: CASSDVVSQLYGYTF
CDR3 DNA: TGTGCCAGCAGTGACGTTGTTTCGCAACTATATGGCTACACCTTC

CDR3 length: 14
D gene: TRBD1
J gene: TRBJ1-6
clone size: once
V gene: TRBV9
CDR3 protein: CASSSTGINSPLHF
CDR3 DNA: TGTGCCAGCAGCTCGACAGGGATTAATTCACCCCTCCACTTT

CDR3 length: 13
D gene: -
J gene: TRBJ1-1
clone size: -
V gene: TRBV19
CDR3 protein: CASGLEVTTEAFF
CDR3 DNA: TGTGCCAGCGGTCTTGAGGTCACCACTGAAGCTTTCTTT

CDR3 length: 13
D gene: -
J gene: TRBJ1-1
clone size: once
V gene: TRBV7-2
CDR3 protein: CASSLQKNTEAFF
CDR3 DNA: TGTGCCAGCAGCTTGCAGAAGAACACTGAAGCTTTCTTT

CDR3 length: 10
D gene: -
J gene: TRBJ2-3
clone size: -
V gene: TRBV2
CDR3 protein: CASTADTQYF
CDR3 DNA: TGTGCCAGCACGGCAGATACGCAGTATTTT

CDR3 length: 15
D gene: TRBD2
J gene: TRBJ2-3
clone size: -
V gene: TRBV19
CDR3 protein: CASSIGTSGGDTQYF
CDR3 DNA: TGTGCCAGTAGTATAGGCACCTCGGGAGGTGATACGCAGTATTTT

CDR3 length: 19
D gene: -
J gene: TRBJ2-3
clone size: once
V gene: TRBV5-1
CDR3 protein: CASSYPRAEAAPSTDTQYF
CDR3 DNA: TGCGCCAGCAGCTACCCTCGGGCAGAAGCGGCACCTAGCACAGATACGCAGTATTTT

CDR3 length: 15
D gene: TRBD2
J gene: TRBJ2-3
clone size: -
V gene: TRBV19
CDR3 protein: CASSISGGASDTQYF
CDR3 DNA: TGTGCCAGTAGTATATCCGGGGGGGCATCCGATACGCAGTATTTT

CDR3 length: 15
D gene: -
J gene: TRBJ2-3
clone size: -
V gene: TRBV7-8
CDR3 protein: CASSLPQGGVNTQYF
CDR3 DNA: TGTGCCAGCAGCTTACCCCAGGGCGGGGTGAATACGCAGTATTTT

CDR3 length: 17
D gene: TRBD2
J gene: TRBJ2-3
clone size: -
V gene: TRBV5-1
CDR3 protein: CASSLQRTSGGEDTQYF
CDR3 DNA: TGCGCCAGCAGCCTGCAGAGGACTAGCGGGGGGGAAGATACGCAGTATTTT

CDR3 length: 16
D gene: TRBD1
J gene: TRBJ1-3
clone size: -
V gene: TRBV18
CDR3 protein: CASSPTDRSYGNTIYF
CDR3 DNA: TGTGCCAGCTCACCTACGGACAGGTCCTATGGAAACACCATATATTTT

CDR3 length: 12
D gene: -
J gene: TRBJ2-7
clone size: -
V gene: TRBV7-8
CDR3 protein: CASSRTPYEQYF
CDR3 DNA: TGTGCCAGCAGCCGTACACCCTACGAGCAGTACTTC

CDR3 length: 14
D gene: -
J gene: TRBJ1-2
clone size: -
V gene: TRBV19
CDR3 protein: CASSIEHSRVGYTF
CDR3 DNA: TGTGCCAGTAGTATAGAGCACTCGCGGGTTGGCTACACCTTC

CDR3 length: 16
D gene: TRBD1
J gene: TRBJ1-2
clone size: -
V gene: TRBV19
CDR3 protein: CASSPSTGTGNYGYTF
CDR3 DNA: TGTGCCAGTAGTCCCTCCACCGGGACAGGGAACTATGGCTACACCTTC

CDR3 length: 14
D gene: TRBD2
J gene: TRBJ2-7
clone size: -
V gene: TRBV5-4
CDR3 protein: CASSSSGGAYEQYF
CDR3 DNA: TGTGCCAGCAGCTCTAGCGGGGGGGCATACGAGCAGTACTTC

CDR3 length: 14
D gene: -
J gene: TRBJ1-2
clone size: -
V gene: TRBV19
CDR3 protein: CATGVDGVRGGYTF
CDR3 DNA: TGTGCCACCGGGGTGGACGGCGTAAGAGGGGGCTACACCTTC